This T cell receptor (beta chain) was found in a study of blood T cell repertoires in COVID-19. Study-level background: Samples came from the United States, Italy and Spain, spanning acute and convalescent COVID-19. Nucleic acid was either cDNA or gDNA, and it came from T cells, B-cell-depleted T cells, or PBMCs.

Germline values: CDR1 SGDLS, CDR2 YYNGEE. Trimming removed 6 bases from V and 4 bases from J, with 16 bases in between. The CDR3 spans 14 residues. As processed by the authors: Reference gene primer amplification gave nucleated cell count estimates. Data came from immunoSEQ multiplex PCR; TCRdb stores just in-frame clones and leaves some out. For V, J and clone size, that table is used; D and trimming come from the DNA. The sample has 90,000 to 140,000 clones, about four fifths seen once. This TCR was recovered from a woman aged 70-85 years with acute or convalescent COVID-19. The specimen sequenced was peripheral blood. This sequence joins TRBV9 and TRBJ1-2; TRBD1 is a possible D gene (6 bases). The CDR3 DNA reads TGTGCCAGCACCGACTCCGAACAGGGCTATGGCTACACCTTC. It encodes CASTDSEQGYGYTF.